This T cell receptor (beta chain) was found in a study of Graves' ophthalmopathy and Graves' hyperthyroidism (dated by TCRdb to the late 2010s). In terms of the full investigation: Peripheral blood was collected at initial diagnosis, prior to any treatment. To explore V-J signatures that separate ophthalmopathy from hyperthyroidism, a discovery set of more than 95 patients was enrolled, consisting of more than 40 with ophthalmopathy and 55 to 65 with stable hyperthyroidism. To tell Graves' ophthalmopathy apart from Graves' hyperthyroidism, and to predict which patients would progress to ophthalmopathy, the study relied on TCR beta repertoire signatures. Once sampling was done, hyperthyroidism patients were given methimazole at a starting dose of 30 mg daily, while ophthalmopathy patients were given high-dose intravenous methylprednisolone. An independent validation cohort was composed of fewer than 20 hyperthyroidism patients and around 16 patients who later progressed from hyperthyroidism to ophthalmopathy. In total, approximately 130 blood samples were TCR-sequenced: approximately 42 ophthalmopathy, around 75 hyperthyroidism and some 17 hyperthyroidism-to-ophthalmopathy patients. T-cell repertoires of thyroid tissue and blood were compared in 5 or 6 hyperthyroidism patients. Overall study outcomes, separate from this receptor: In validation, the model predicted ophthalmopathy progression with about 70% sensitivity and approximately 78% specificity; some 13 predicted patients were CT-confirmed with GO in a median of around 6 months. Among expanded thyroid clonotypes with frequency above 0.001, most also showed up in blood, which suggests that blood repertoires may reflect the thyroid immune response. The 13-signature model separated ophthalmopathy from stable hyperthyroidism with roughly 90% sensitivity and 81.08% specificity in cross-validation, and 80%/75% in the test set. Sample size was not predetermined statistically, and investigators were not blinded to group allocation.

Concerning this clonotype itself: Its antigen specificity is not known. No base qualities exist here, and no much larger clone lies one base off it.

TCR beta CDR3 regions were amplified from RNA transcripts for repertoire sequencing. HTBI primers and the Qiagen OneStep RT-PCR kit were used in a first-round RT-PCR, which was followed by a second-round multiplex PCR, size selection and purification. Sequencing of the libraries was carried out on an Illumina HiSeq2000 in paired-end mode with 100 bp reads. On the study's bioinformatics: Reads were processed with SOAPnuke, discarding reads with adapters, uncalled bases, mean Phred below 15, or no exact constant-primer or identifier match. COPE v1.2.5 was used to merge high-quality paired reads. Unique nucleotide sequences were defined as clonotypes and aligned to IMGT TRB V, D and J references using MiTCR v1.1. The analysis was limited to V-J combinations with a frequency above 0.0001, which together covered 99.2% of the repertoires. A TCR clonal expansion and chaos score per V-J combination was defined as the ratio of F50 clonal expansion to chaos observed in the TCRdist matrix. Welch's t-statistics and random forest were used to narrow the features down to more than 10 V-J combinations, which were then fed into a naive Bayes classifier. Thyroid-blood repertoire similarity was quantified with the Morisita-Horn index. TCRdb ran its own pipeline on the public reads, namely fastp trimming at Q25 and MiXCR clone calling, and kept in-frame beta chains. Rows merge per CDR3 protein into single entries with the most common DNA and genes. TCRdb, not the original authors, processed these V and J calls. The sample table lists around 670,000 distinct CDR3 sequences, roughly 41% of them with a count of one. Roughly 46% of the sample rests with the top ten.

Ophthalmopathy patients were characterized by moderately to severely active disease, a Clinical Activity Score of at least 3, a NOSPECS grade of at least 4, and a disease duration under 3 months. Patients were excluded if they had other autoimmune diseases, uncontrolled infections, pregnancy or lactation. Clinical symptoms, serum thyroxine, TRAb, thyroid ultrasound and orbital computed tomography formed the basis of the diagnosis. Ficoll-Paque density gradient centrifugation was used to isolate PBMCs from approximately 11 ml of fresh peripheral blood. Total RNA was extracted with Trizol reagent and quality-checked on an Agilent 2100 Bioanalyzer. The germline V gene provides CDR1 SNHLY and CDR2 FYNNEI. Trimming takes 1 base from V and 7 bases from J, and the germline ends sit 13 bases apart. The CDR3 goes from the cysteine to the phenylalanine over 14 residues. The read is trimmed to its CDR3 DNA, 42 bases read in frame from base 1.

The sequence links TRBV2 to TRBJ1-1; TRBD1 is perhaps the D gene, given 5 matching bases. The sequenced sample consisted of peripheral blood. This sequence was found in an adult man with Graves' ophthalmopathy. The nucleotide sequence is given as TGTGCCAGCAGTGAAGTTTGGCAGGGCAATGAAGCTTTCTTT. It encodes CASSEVWQGNEAFF.